Detailed here is one TCR beta chain. The data were obtained in a study of blood T cell repertoires in COVID-19. Assay used: immunoSEQ multiplex PCR; TCRdb lists only in-frame clones, some missing. The profile shows about 180,000 clones, about 72% of them singletons. This clonotype originated in a woman aged 50 to 60 who had recovered from COVID-19. Input material: PBMCs or T cells enriched from blood (not recorded which).

In DNA form, the CDR3 reads TGTGCCAGCTGCCGGGGGTCCTACGAGCAGTACTTC. It is translated as CASCRGSYEQYF. The gene calls are TRBV28 and TRBJ2-7; TRBD2 is a possible D gene (6 bases). The CDR3 is 12 amino acids. V shed 8 bases and J shed 1 base, with 9 bases lying between them. Germline V gene data show CDR1 as MDHEN and CDR2 as SYDVKM.